The next 5 T cell receptor beta chains were all read from a single sample in a study of T cells in localized non-small cell lung cancer. Assay: immunoSEQ multiplex PCR; the TCRdb copy retains only in-frame clones and omits some. The sample holds 15,000 to 20,000 clones; 70% to 90% are singletons and the top ten take approximately 9.1%. The input for sequencing was peripheral blood, taken before any cancer treatment. These receptors were collected from a man between 40 and 69 years old with stage I lung adenocarcinoma.

The chain combines TRBV18 with TRBJ2-5; no clear D. The CDR3 totals 14 residues. Germline CDR1 is KGHSH and CDR2 is LQKENI. Trimming pared 1 base from V and 1 base from J, leaving 7 bases between. Here the CDR3 DNA reads TGTGCCAGCTCACCACGAATTACCCAAGAGACCCAGTACTTC. Translation gives CASSPRITQETQYF.

The CDR3 region has the DNA TGCAGCGTTGAAAAGCAGGGCAGCTACGAGCAGTACTTC. This sequence encodes CSVEKQGSYEQYF. The chain recombines TRBV29-1 with TRBJ2-7; a possible D gene is TRBD1 (5 bases). Germline loops: CDR1 SQVTM, CDR2 ANQGSEA. The V gene lost 2 bases and the J gene lost 3 bases, with 11 bases spanning the gap. The CDR3 length is 13 residues.

The chain recombines TRBV10-3 with TRBJ2-4; D is undetermined. The germline V gene has CDR1 ENHRY and CDR2 SYGVKD. The CDR3 runs 15 residues. V dropped 0 bases and J dropped 8 bases, with 14 bases sitting between them. The CDR3 DNA sequence: TGTGCCATCAGTGAGTCGAATAGGGCTCTGGACATTCAGTACTTC. Translating gives CAISESNRALDIQYF.

V and J are TRBV7-9 and TRBJ2-1, with 7 bases that match TRBD2. The CDR3 sequence is 12 residues long. V lost 5 bases and J lost 14; bases outside the gene matches: 9. CDR1 SEHNR and CDR2 FQNEAQ come from the germline V gene (reference sequence). As DNA, the CDR3 is TGTGCCAGCAGCGCAGTAGCCGGGACTAAGTTCTTC. As protein: CASSAVAGTKFF.

The chain carries TRBV5-1 and TRBJ2-3; TRBD2 agrees at 8 bases. Germline V gene sequence: CDR1 SGHRS, CDR2 YFSETQ. This CDR3 has 16 amino acids. The V and J ends lost 0 bases and 6 bases, in that order; junction bases with no gene match: 9. The CDR3: CASSLGPLAGRDTQYF. Here the CDR3 DNA reads TGCGCCAGCAGCTTGGGTCCCTTAGCGGGGAGGGATACGCAGTATTTT.